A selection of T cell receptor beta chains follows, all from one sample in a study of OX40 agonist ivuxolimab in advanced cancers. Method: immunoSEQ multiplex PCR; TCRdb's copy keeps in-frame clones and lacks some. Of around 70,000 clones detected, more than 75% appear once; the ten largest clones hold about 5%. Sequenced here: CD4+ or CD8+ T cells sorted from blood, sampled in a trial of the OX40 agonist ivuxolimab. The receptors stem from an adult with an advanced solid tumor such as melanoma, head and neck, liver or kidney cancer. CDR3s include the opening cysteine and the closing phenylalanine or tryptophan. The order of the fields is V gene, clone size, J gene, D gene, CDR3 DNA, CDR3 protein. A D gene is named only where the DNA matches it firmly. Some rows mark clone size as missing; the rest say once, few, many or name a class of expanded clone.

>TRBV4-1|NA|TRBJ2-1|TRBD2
TGCGCCAGCAGCCCACCCCTAGCGGCTCCCACCAATGAGCAGTTCTTC
CASSPPLAAPTNEQFF
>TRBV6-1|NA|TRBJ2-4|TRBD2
TGTGCCAGCGGAGGACTAGCGGGAGAGAAACAGTACTTC
CASGGLAGEKQYF
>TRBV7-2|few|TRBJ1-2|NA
TGTGCCAGCAGCGTGGAGTACAGGGTGCCCTATGGCTACACCTTC
CASSVEYRVPYGYTF
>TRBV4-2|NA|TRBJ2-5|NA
TGTGCCAGCAGCCAATCCCACGGGGAGACCCAGTACTTC
CASSQSHGETQYF
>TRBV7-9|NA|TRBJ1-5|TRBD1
TGTGCCAGCAGCCCGCAGGGGGATCAGCCCCAGCATTTT
CASSPQGDQPQHF
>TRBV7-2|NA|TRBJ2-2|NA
TGTGCCAGCAAGGAGGGAGTTAACACCGGGGAGCTGTTTTTT
CASKEGVNTGELFF
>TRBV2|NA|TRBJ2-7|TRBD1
TGTGCCAGCAGTGAGGACAGGGGAGGGCCCGAGCAGTACTTC
CASSEDRGGPEQYF
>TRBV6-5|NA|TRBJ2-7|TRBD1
TGTGCCAGCAGTCCCGGGGACAGTAGGGAGCAGTACTTC
CASSPGDSREQYF
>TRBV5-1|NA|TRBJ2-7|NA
TGCGCCAGCAGCTCGCAGGGTAATGGGTACGAGCAGTACTTC
CASSSQGNGYEQYF
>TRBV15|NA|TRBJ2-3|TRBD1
TGTGCCACCAGCAGAGATATCGGGCAGGGGGCTTCAGATACGCAGTATTTT
CATSRDIGQGASDTQYF